A selection of T cell receptor beta chains follows, all from one sample in a study of cytotoxic CD8 clonotypes in ibrutinib-treated CLL. Sequenced by immunoSEQ multiplex PCR; TCRdb stores in-frame clones only, minus some. The sample has under 200,000 clones, 81% seen once. Sample: PBMCs, taken after 12 months of ibrutinib treatment. These receptors all come from a human donor with chronic lymphocytic leukemia. The CDR3 runs from the conserved cysteine through the conserved F or W. A D gene is named only where the DNA matches it firmly. Some rows have no size entry. The others give once, few or many, or a class for an expanded clone.

clone_size	d_call	v_call	cdr3_length	j_call	cdr3_nt	cdr3_aa
-	-	TRBV30	18	TRBJ2-2	TGTGCCTGGAGTAGGCGGGGGATCGGGACAAGGAACACCGGGGAGCTGTTTTTT	CAWSRRGIGTRNTGELFF
-	TRBD1	TRBV28	14	TRBJ2-7	TGTGCCAGCAGTTTAGGGACAGGGGTTTACGAGCAGTACTTC	CASSLGTGVYEQYF
-	-	TRBV7-4	14	TRBJ1-5	TGTGCCAGCAACGAGCCCGGGCCTCGTCAGCCCCAGCATTTT	CASNEPGPRQPQHF
-	TRBD1	TRBV4-1	16	TRBJ1-4	TGCGCCAGCAGCCAAGGCGAGACAGGGGGCGGTGAAAAACTGTTTTTT	CASSQGETGGGEKLFF
-	TRBD1	TRBV5-1	14	TRBJ2-1	TGCGCCAGCAGCTTGGAACCGAACAGGGGTGAGCAGTTCTTC	CASSLEPNRGEQFF
-	TRBD2	TRBV10-3	14	TRBJ2-3	TGTGCCATCAGCCAGCGGGAGGGCACAGATACGCAGTATTTT	CAISQREGTDTQYF
-	TRBD1	TRBV19	14	TRBJ1-5	TGTGCCAGTAGCCCGACAGGGACAAGGGAGCCCCAGCATTTT	CASSPTGTREPQHF
-	-	TRBV4-2	12	TRBJ2-7	TGTGCCAGCAGCCCCCCCGCGGGCGAGCAGTACTTC	CASSPPAGEQYF
-	-	TRBV30	13	TRBJ1-1	TGTGCCTGGAGACTTACAGGGAACACTGAAGCTTTCTTT	CAWRLTGNTEAFF
-	-	TRBV2	14	TRBJ1-5	TGTGCCAGTAGATTACAGGGAGGCAATCAGCCCCAGCATTTT	CASRLQGGNQPQHF
-	-	TRBV4-2	14	TRBJ1-2	TGTGCCAGCAGCCAAGAAGTTGGGGATCGGGGCTACACCTTC	CASSQEVGDRGYTF
-	-	TRBV4-3	16	TRBJ2-3	TGCGCCAGCAGCCAAGACACGGTGGGGAGCACAGATACGCAGTATTTT	CASSQDTVGSTDTQYF
-	-	TRBV5-4	15	TRBJ2-6	TGTGCCAGCAGCTCTGCAGGGTCTGGGGCCAACGTCCTGACTTTC	CASSSAGSGANVLTF
-	TRBD2	TRBV7-3	13	TRBJ2-7	TGTGCCAGCAGCTCGTCCGGGGGGAACGAGCAGTACTTC	CASSSSGGNEQYF
few	-	TRBV5-4	12	TRBJ1-3	TGTGCCAGCAGCTTGGGAAGAAACACCATATATTTT	CASSLGRNTIYF
-	TRBD2	TRBV7-2	12	TRBJ2-7	TGTGCCAGCAGCTTCCCTAGCGGGGGGCAGTACTTC	CASSFPSGGQYF
few	-	TRBV28	13	TRBJ2-1	TGTGCCAGCAGTGCGCCAAGGGTACGTGAGCAGTTCTTC	CASSAPRVREQFF
-	-	TRBV6-5	15	TRBJ1-3	TGTGCCAGCACGGACTGGACAGCTTCTGGAAACACCATATATTTT	CASTDWTASGNTIYF
-	-	TRBV9	15	TRBJ2-1	TGTGCCAGCAGCGTCAGTTCCAGCTCCTACAATGAGCAGTTCTTC	CASSVSSSSYNEQFF
-	-	TRBV28	11	TRBJ1-3	TGTGCCAGCAGTTCTAGAAACACCATATATTTT	CASSSRNTIYF
-	-	TRBV5-6	16	TRBJ1-2	TGTGCCAGCAGCCACATTGACCGACAGGCCTTCTATGGCTACACCTTC	CASSHIDRQAFYGYTF
-	-	TRBV21-1	12	TRBJ1-2	TGTGCCAGCCCGGGAGGTCGCTATGGCTACACCTTC	CASPGGRYGYTF
few	TRBD2	TRBV7-3	15	TRBJ2-1	TGTGCCAGCAGCGGGGCTAGCGGGAGGGTGAATGAGCAGTTCTTC	CASSGASGRVNEQFF
-	TRBD2	TRBV27	14	TRBJ2-7	TGTGCCAGCAGTTCGACTAGCTACTCCTACGAGCAGTACTTC	CASSSTSYSYEQYF
-	-	TRBV5-5	15	TRBJ1-5	TGTGCCAGCAGCTCCCTCGGTCTTAGCAATCAGCCCCAGCATTTT	CASSSLGLSNQPQHF
-	TRBD2	TRBV9	16	TRBJ2-3	TGTGCCAGCAGCGCAACTAGCGGGGTTAGCACAGATACGCAGTATTTT	CASSATSGVSTDTQYF
once	-	TRBV2	13	TRBJ2-2	TGTGCCAGCACAGGGCAATATTCCGGGGAGCTGTTTTTT	CASTGQYSGELFF
-	TRBD1	TRBV5-8	16	TRBJ1-6	TGTGCCAGCAGCTTGCGTGACAGGGGGAATAATTCACCCCTCCACTTT	CASSLRDRGNNSPLHF
-	-	TRBV28	15	TRBJ1-4	TGTGCCAGCAGTTTCCCCACGGGAAGTGGAGAAAAACTGTTTTTT	CASSFPTGSGEKLFF
once	-	TRBV28	14	TRBJ2-7	TGTGCCAGCAGTCCCGGTTGGGACTCCTACGAGCAGTACTTC	CASSPGWDSYEQYF
-	-	TRBV7-2	13	TRBJ2-1	TGTGCCAGCAGCCTCGCCCTCCGCGGCGGGCAGTTCTTC	CASSLALRGGQFF
-	TRBD2	TRBV7-2	17	TRBJ2-5	TGTGCCAGCAGCTTGGCCGGGACTAGCGTGACCCAAGAGACCCAGTACTTC	CASSLAGTSVTQETQYF
-	-	TRBV6-6	15	TRBJ2-7	TGTGCCAGCAGTTACTCGTCGGCAGCGGGCTACGAGCAGTACTTC	CASSYSSAAGYEQYF
-	-	TRBV5-8	14	TRBJ1-2	TGTGCCAGCACCAACTTCCCGGAAGTACTGTTGTGGACCTTC	CASTNFPEVLLWTF
-	-	TRBV6-4	15	TRBJ2-7	TGTGCCAGCAGCGAGACAGTGTCGAGCTCCTACGAGCAGTACTTC	CASSETVSSSYEQYF
-	TRBD2	TRBV9	17	TRBJ2-1	TGTGCCAGCAGCTTGAGCGGGGGCATTAGCTCCTACAATGAGCAGTTCTTC	CASSLSGGISSYNEQFF
-	-	TRBV27	15	TRBJ1-2	TGTGCCAGCAGTTCGCGGGGGGGCGTGGGTTCTGGCTACACCTTC	CASSSRGGVGSGYTF
-	TRBD1	TRBV7-9	15	TRBJ2-7	TGTGCCAGCAGCTTAAACAGACAGGGGGCGGGTGAGCAGTACTTC	CASSLNRQGAGEQYF
-	-	TRBV9	17	TRBJ2-3	TGTGCCAGCAGCGTAGGGCCAGACCCGTTAAGCACAGATACGCAGTATTTT	CASSVGPDPLSTDTQYF
-	TRBD2	TRBV28	16	TRBJ2-5	TGTGCCAGCAGTTTAGGGGGGGTAAAAGGGACCGAGACCCAGTACTTC	CASSLGGVKGTETQYF
once	TRBD2	TRBV28	17	TRBJ2-7	TGTGCCAGCAGTTTCAACCGGGAGGGGTCGGACTCCTACGAGCAGTACTTC	CASSFNREGSDSYEQYF
-	-	TRBV30	12	TRBJ2-4	TGTGCCTGGACCGGGACGAGGAACATTCAGTACTTC	CAWTGTRNIQYF
-	-	TRBV7-9	14	TRBJ1-2	TGTGCCAGCAGCTCCACCGGGACCGTCCTGGGCTACACCTTC	CASSSTGTVLGYTF
-	-	TRBV13	15	TRBJ2-7	TGTGCCAGCAGCTTAGTATTCGGGGGACGGGGCGAGCAGTACTTC	CASSLVFGGRGEQYF
-	-	TRBV5-1	14	TRBJ2-5	TGCGCCAGCAGCGGAGGTTACCCGCAAGAGACCCAGTACTTC	CASSGGYPQETQYF